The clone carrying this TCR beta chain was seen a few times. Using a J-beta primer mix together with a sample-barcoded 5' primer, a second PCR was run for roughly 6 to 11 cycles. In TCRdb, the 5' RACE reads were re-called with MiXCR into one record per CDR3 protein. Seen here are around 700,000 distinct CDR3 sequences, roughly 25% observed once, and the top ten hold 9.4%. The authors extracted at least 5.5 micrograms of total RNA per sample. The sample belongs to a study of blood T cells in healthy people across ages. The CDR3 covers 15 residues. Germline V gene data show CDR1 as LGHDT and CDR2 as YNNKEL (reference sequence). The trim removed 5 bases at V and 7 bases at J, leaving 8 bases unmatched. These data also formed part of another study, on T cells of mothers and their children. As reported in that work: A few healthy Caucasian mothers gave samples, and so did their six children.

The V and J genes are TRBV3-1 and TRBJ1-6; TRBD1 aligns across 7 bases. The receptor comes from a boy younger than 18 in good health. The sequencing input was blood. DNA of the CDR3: TGTGCCAGCAGCAGAACAGGGGTTGACAATTCACCCCTCCACTTT. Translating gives CASSRTGVDNSPLHF.